These 7 T cell receptor beta chains were sequenced from one sample in a study of regulatory T cells in long-lasting Graves disease (dated by TCRdb to 2020 to 2023). Per the publication, the time point label means: persistent/refractory GD, antithyroid drugs over 5 years with positive TRAb. For both TCR sequencing and RNA sequencing, RNA was extracted from PBMCs using TRIzol. Library construction relied on multiplex PCR. The sequencer listed for this sample is Illumina HiSeq 4000. To build TCR beta libraries, CDR3 regions were amplified by Arm-PCR using iRepertoire HTBI primers. TCRdb reprocessed the public reads (quality trimming at Q25 with fastp, clone calling with MiXCR) and kept in-frame beta chains. Under each unique CDR3 protein, matching rows form one entry showing the most common genes and DNA. Across this sample there are about 450,000 distinct CDR3 sequences, with 20% to 30% seen only once. Roughly 26% of the sample goes to the ten largest clones.

The sequences come from peripheral blood mononuclear cells (PBMCs), collected when the disease was refractory, from a patient treated with antithyroid drugs. The receptor source for this set is a female donor with Graves disease.

This clonotype has ten or more counts. The J gene is TRBJ1-2, the V gene TRBV29-1; D gene uncertain. Germline loops: CDR1 SQVTM, CDR2 ANQGSEA. Trimming took off 3 bases at V and 5 bases at J, with 7 bases between the two ends. CDR3 length: 11 residues. CDR3 sequence reads: CSVESGYGYTF. Written as DNA, the CDR3 is TGCAGCGTTGAGTCGGGGTATGGCTACACCTTC. Looking up the rest from reference TRBV29-1 and TRBJ1-2 gives the full variable domain: SAVISQKPSRDICQRGTSLTIQCQVDSQVTMMFWYRQQPGQSLTLIATANQGSEATYESGFVIDKFPISRPNLTFSTLTVSNMSPEDSSIYLCSVESGYGYTFGSGTRLTVV.

The chain links TRBV27 to TRBJ2-3, with D uncertain. Germline V gives CDR1 MNHEY, CDR2 SMNVEV (reference sequence). There are 15 residues in the CDR3. Trimming stripped 6 bases from V and 1 base from J, with 14 bases between. This chain's CDR3 is CASSNIGDGTDTQYF. CDR3 in DNA: TGTGCCAGCAGCAATATAGGCGACGGCACAGATACGCAGTATTTT.

The chain combines TRBV20-1 with TRBJ2-4; 8 nucleotides line up with TRBD1. V shed 5 bases, J shed 5 bases, and the junction held 8 bases outside the gene matches. Looked up from germline, CDR1 is DFQATT and CDR2 is SNEGSKA (reference sequence). The CDR3 is made up of 14 amino acids. The CDR3 DNA is TGCAGTGCTTCAGGGGGCCGGGTGGAAAACATTCAGTACTTC. Its protein product is CSASGGRVENIQYF.

This clonotype has a handful of counts. The J gene is TRBJ2-2, the V gene TRBV11-2; TRBD1 aligns across 8 bases. Germline-derived CDR1 and CDR2 are SGHAT and FQNNGV. The trim removed 1 base at V and 5 bases at J, leaving 15 bases unmatched. The CDR3 consists of 19 residues. Here the CDR3 reads CASSLVGTGGSFRTGELFF. Written as DNA, the CDR3 is TGTGCCAGCAGCTTAGTAGGGACAGGCGGATCCTTCAGGACCGGGGAGCTGTTTTTT.

This clonotype occurred many times. The genes are TRBV12-3 or TRBV12-4 and TRBJ1-3; D possibly corresponds to TRBD1 (5 bases). V dropped 6 bases and J dropped 5 bases, with 23 bases sitting between them. This CDR3 has 17 residues. As DNA, the CDR3 is TGTGCCAGCAGCCGGTTGGGGCCCTTCGACCCCAGAAACACCATATATTTT. This codes for CASSRLGPFDPRNTIYF.

This clonotype was seen ten or more times. The chain is built from TRBV28 and TRBJ2-2; 7 nucleotides agree with TRBD1. J was trimmed by 6 bases and V by 6 bases; bases with no gene match: 4. The CDR3 contains 13 residues. Germline loops: CDR1 MDHEN, CDR2 SYDVKM. This chain's CDR3 is CASRKQGPGELFF. The CDR3 region has the DNA TGTGCCAGCAGGAAACAGGGGCCCGGGGAGCTGTTTTTT.

This clonotype was observed a few times. This sequence joins TRBV20-1 and TRBJ1-1, with 7 positions matching TRBD1. Germline V gene sequence: CDR1 DFQATT, CDR2 SNEGSKA (reference sequence). The V and J ends lost 0 bases and 0 bases, in that order; junction bases with no gene match: 7. The CDR3 length is 16 residues. Written as DNA, the CDR3 is TGCAGTGCTAGAGAGTCGGGACAGTTGATGAACACTGAAGCTTTCTTT. It specifies CSARESGQLMNTEAFF.